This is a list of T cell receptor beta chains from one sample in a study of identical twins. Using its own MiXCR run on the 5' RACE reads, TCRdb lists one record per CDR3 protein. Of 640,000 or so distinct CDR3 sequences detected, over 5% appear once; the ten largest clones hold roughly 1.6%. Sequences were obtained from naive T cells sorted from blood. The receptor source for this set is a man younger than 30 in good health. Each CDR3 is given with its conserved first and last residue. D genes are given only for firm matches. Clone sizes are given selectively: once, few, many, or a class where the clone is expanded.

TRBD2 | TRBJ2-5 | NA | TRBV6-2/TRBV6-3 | CASSYMTSGRAVETQYF | TGTGCCAGCAGTTATATGACTAGCGGGAGGGCCGTCGAGACCCAGTACTTC
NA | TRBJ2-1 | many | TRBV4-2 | CASSQGNLAILADEQFF | TGTGCCAGCAGCCAAGGGAACTTAGCGATTCTGGCCGATGAGCAGTTCTTC
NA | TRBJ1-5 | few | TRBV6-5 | CASSWGQDQPQHF | TGTGCCAGCAGTTGGGGCCAAGATCAGCCCCAGCATTTT
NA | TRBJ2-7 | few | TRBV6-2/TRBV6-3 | CASSLNLGRRSSYEQYF | TGTGCCAGCAGCTTAAATTTGGGACGCCGGAGCTCCTACGAGCAGTACTTC
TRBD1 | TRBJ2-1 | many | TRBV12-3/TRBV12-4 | CASSLTGRRDNEQFF | TGTGCCAGCAGTCTGACAGGGCGACGAGACAATGAGCAGTTCTTC
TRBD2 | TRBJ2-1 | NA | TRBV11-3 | CASSLTRTSGSVSEQFF | TGTGCCAGCAGCTTAACTCGGACTAGCGGGAGTGTGAGTGAGCAGTTCTTC
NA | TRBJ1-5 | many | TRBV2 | CASSPIIAGGQPQHF | TGTGCCAGCAGCCCAATCATAGCCGGCGGTCAGCCCCAGCATTTT
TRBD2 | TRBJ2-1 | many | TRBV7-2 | CASSLRPSGYNEQFF | TGTGCCAGCAGCTTACGGCCTAGCGGCTACAATGAGCAGTTCTTC
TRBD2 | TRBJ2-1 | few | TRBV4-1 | CASSQEAPSSGSYNEQFF | TGCGCCAGCAGCCAAGAAGCACCTTCTAGCGGGAGCTACAATGAGCAGTTCTTC
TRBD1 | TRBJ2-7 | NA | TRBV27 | CASSAGTGGWYEQYF | TGTGCCAGCAGTGCCGGGACAGGCGGTTGGTACGAGCAGTACTTC
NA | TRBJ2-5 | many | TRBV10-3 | CAIMEGTDGETQYF | TGTGCCATCATGGAGGGGACAGATGGGGAGACCCAGTACTTC
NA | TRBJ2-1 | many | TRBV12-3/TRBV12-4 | CASDRRSSYNEQFF | TGTGCCAGCGACAGGAGGAGCTCCTACAATGAGCAGTTCTTC
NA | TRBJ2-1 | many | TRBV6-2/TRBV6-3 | CASSYVRSSYNEQFF | TGTGCCAGCAGTTACGTGCGGAGCTCCTACAATGAGCAGTTCTTC
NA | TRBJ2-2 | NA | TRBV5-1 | CASRSGDGSPGELFF | TGCGCCAGCAGATCGGGGGATGGGAGCCCCGGGGAGCTGTTTTTT
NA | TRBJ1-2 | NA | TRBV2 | CASTYGYTF | TGTGCCAGCACTTATGGCTACACCTTC
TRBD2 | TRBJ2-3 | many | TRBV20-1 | CSARRSSGSTDTQYF | TGCAGTGCTAGGCGATCTAGCGGGAGCACAGATACGCAGTATTTT
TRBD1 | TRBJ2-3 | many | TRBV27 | CASSLDRLYSDTQYF | TGTGCCAGCAGTTTGGACAGGCTATATTCAGATACGCAGTATTTT
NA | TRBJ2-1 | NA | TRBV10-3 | CAISVSLVNEQFF | TGTGCCATCAGTGTCAGTTTGGTCAATGAGCAGTTCTTC
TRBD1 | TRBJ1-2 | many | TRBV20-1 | CRPGQTNYGYTF | TGCAGGCCGGGACAGACAAACTATGGCTACACCTTC
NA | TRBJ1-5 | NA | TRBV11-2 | CASMSGTNQPQHF | TGTGCCAGCATGTCGGGGACTAATCAGCCCCAGCATTTT
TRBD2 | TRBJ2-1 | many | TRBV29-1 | CSVGLAGGEQFF | TGCAGCGTTGGCCTAGCGGGAGGTGAGCAGTTCTTC
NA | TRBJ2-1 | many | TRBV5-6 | CASSADGNEQFF | TGTGCCAGCAGCGCAGACGGCAATGAGCAGTTCTTC
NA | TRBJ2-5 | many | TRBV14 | CASSQRPGKETQYF | TGTGCCAGCAGCCAAAGGCCGGGGAAGGAGACCCAGTACTTC
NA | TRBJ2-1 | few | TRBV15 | CATSREGLAIGNEQFF | TGTGCCACCAGCAGAGAAGGGCTAGCGATAGGCAATGAGCAGTTCTTC
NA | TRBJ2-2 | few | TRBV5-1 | CASSLFTGRDYYGELFF | TGCGCCAGCAGCTTGTTCACAGGGCGCGACTATTACGGGGAGCTGTTTTTT